Listed below are T cell receptor beta chains from one sample, sequenced in a study of siplizumab effects on memory and regulatory T cells. Sequencing was performed with immunoSEQ multiplex PCR; in TCRdb, only in-frame clones are kept and a portion is missing. The sample lists about 100,000 clones; 94% were seen once. The specimen was non-Treg CD4+ T cells sorted from blood. The receptor source for this set is a human donor in good health. Both conserved end residues are part of each CDR3. The D gene is left open where the match is weak. Rows may omit the clone size; those that give it use once, few, many or a size class.

j_call: TRBJ1-3; d_call: NA; clone_size: NA; v_call: TRBV7-9; cdr3_nt: TGTGCCAGCAGCAAACTCATCGGGGGCTCTGGAAACACCATATATTTT; cdr3_aa: CASSKLIGGSGNTIYF
j_call: TRBJ1-2; d_call: TRBD1; clone_size: NA; v_call: TRBV29-1; cdr3_nt: TGCAGCGCGGGGACAGGGGTCGACTATGGCTACACCTTC; cdr3_aa: CSAGTGVDYGYTF
j_call: TRBJ1-1; d_call: NA; clone_size: NA; v_call: TRBV7-9; cdr3_nt: TGTGCCAGCAGCTTAGCGAAAATTGAAGCTTTCTTT; cdr3_aa: CASSLAKIEAFF
j_call: TRBJ1-2; d_call: TRBD1; clone_size: NA; v_call: TRBV30; cdr3_nt: TGTGCCTGGAGTTCTAAAACCGGGACAGGGAGATTCGCCACCTTC; cdr3_aa: CAWSSKTGTGRFATF
j_call: TRBJ2-3; d_call: NA; clone_size: NA; v_call: TRBV2; cdr3_nt: TGTGCCAGCAGTGTGTCGGGGAAGGGCACAGATACGCAGTATTTT; cdr3_aa: CASSVSGKGTDTQYF
j_call: TRBJ2-7; d_call: TRBD2; clone_size: NA; v_call: TRBV4-1; cdr3_nt: TGCGCCAGCAGCCAGAGGCGGGAGGGGGCCTACGAGCAGTACTTC; cdr3_aa: CASSQRREGAYEQYF
j_call: TRBJ2-1; d_call: NA; clone_size: NA; v_call: TRBV14; cdr3_nt: TGTGCCAGCAGACCGGGACACACTGGGTTGGAGCAGTTCTTC; cdr3_aa: CASRPGHTGLEQFF
j_call: TRBJ1-3; d_call: NA; clone_size: NA; v_call: TRBV4-1; cdr3_nt: TGCGCCAGCAGCAGGAGCTCTGGAAACACCATATATTTT; cdr3_aa: CASSRSSGNTIYF
j_call: TRBJ1-1; d_call: TRBD1; clone_size: once; v_call: TRBV7-3; cdr3_nt: TGTGCCAGCAGCCCCGGGACAGGGGGCTTCGGCACTGAAGCTTTCTTT; cdr3_aa: CASSPGTGGFGTEAFF
j_call: TRBJ2-4; d_call: NA; clone_size: NA; v_call: TRBV18; cdr3_nt: TGTGCCAGCTCGATTTCTGGAGGGTCCAAAAACATTCAGTACTTC; cdr3_aa: CASSISGGSKNIQYF
j_call: TRBJ2-5; d_call: NA; clone_size: NA; v_call: TRBV2; cdr3_nt: TGTGCCAGCAGTGACCGTCAAGAGACCCAGTACTTC; cdr3_aa: CASSDRQETQYF
j_call: TRBJ1-5; d_call: TRBD1; clone_size: NA; v_call: TRBV19; cdr3_nt: TGTGCCAGTAGTATTGCGCGGACAGGGTACGGCAATCAGCCCCAGCATTTT; cdr3_aa: CASSIARTGYGNQPQHF
j_call: TRBJ1-5; d_call: NA; clone_size: NA; v_call: TRBV19; cdr3_nt: TGTGCCAGTAGTATAGATTCAGGTTGGCAGCCCCAGCATTTT; cdr3_aa: CASSIDSGWQPQHF
j_call: TRBJ1-6; d_call: NA; clone_size: NA; v_call: TRBV6-5; cdr3_nt: TGTGCCAGCAGCCCCGGACGATATAATTCACCCCTCCACTTT; cdr3_aa: CASSPGRYNSPLHF
j_call: TRBJ2-7; d_call: NA; clone_size: NA; v_call: TRBV12-2; cdr3_nt: TGTGCAAGTCGCTTACCGGGGCAGAATTACTACGAGCAGTACTTC; cdr3_aa: CASRLPGQNYYEQYF
j_call: TRBJ2-3; d_call: TRBD2; clone_size: NA; v_call: TRBV5-6; cdr3_nt: TGTGCCAGCAGCCAATCAAGGACTAGCGGAGTCACAGATACGCAGTATTTT; cdr3_aa: CASSQSRTSGVTDTQYF
j_call: TRBJ2-7; d_call: NA; clone_size: NA; v_call: TRBV6-1; cdr3_nt: TGTGCCAGCAGTGAAGGCCACTTAATTCTCTCCCCCTACGAGCAGTACTTC; cdr3_aa: CASSEGHLILSPYEQYF
j_call: TRBJ2-7; d_call: NA; clone_size: NA; v_call: TRBV28; cdr3_nt: TGTGGCACTCGGAGGGAGTTAAAAGGCGAGCAGTACTTC; cdr3_aa: CGTRRELKGEQYF
j_call: TRBJ2-2; d_call: NA; clone_size: once; v_call: TRBV4-1; cdr3_nt: TGCGCCAGCAGCCAAGACAATAACCGAAACACCGGGGAGCTGTTTTTT; cdr3_aa: CASSQDNNRNTGELFF
j_call: TRBJ2-1; d_call: NA; clone_size: NA; v_call: TRBV7-3; cdr3_nt: TGTGCCAGCAGCTTATACGGACTCGCCGGAAATGAGCAGTTCTTC; cdr3_aa: CASSLYGLAGNEQFF
j_call: TRBJ2-3; d_call: NA; clone_size: NA; v_call: TRBV29-1; cdr3_nt: TGCAGCTCCCGACGGGGAGTAAGCACAGATACGCAGTATTTT; cdr3_aa: CSSRRGVSTDTQYF
j_call: TRBJ2-1; d_call: TRBD2; clone_size: NA; v_call: TRBV7-2; cdr3_nt: TGTGCCAGCAGCCCCGGGGGGAAGCGGGAGACCCATGAGCAGTTCTTC; cdr3_aa: CASSPGGKRETHEQFF
j_call: TRBJ1-5; d_call: NA; clone_size: NA; v_call: TRBV6-5; cdr3_nt: TGTGCCAGCAGTACCTCCAGTTTTAATCAGCCCCAGCATTTT; cdr3_aa: CASSTSSFNQPQHF